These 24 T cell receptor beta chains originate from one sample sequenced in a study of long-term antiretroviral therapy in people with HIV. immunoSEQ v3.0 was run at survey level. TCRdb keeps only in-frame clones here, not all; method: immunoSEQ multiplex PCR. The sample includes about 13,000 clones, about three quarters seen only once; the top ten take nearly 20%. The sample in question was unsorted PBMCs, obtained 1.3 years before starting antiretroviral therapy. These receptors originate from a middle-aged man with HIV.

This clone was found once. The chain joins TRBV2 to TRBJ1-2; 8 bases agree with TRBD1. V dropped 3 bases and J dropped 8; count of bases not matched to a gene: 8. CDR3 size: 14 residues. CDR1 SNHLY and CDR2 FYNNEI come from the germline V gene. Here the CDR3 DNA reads TGTGCCAGCAGTGAGCAGGGGGCCGGTAAGGGCTACACCTTC. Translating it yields CASSEQGAGKGYTF.

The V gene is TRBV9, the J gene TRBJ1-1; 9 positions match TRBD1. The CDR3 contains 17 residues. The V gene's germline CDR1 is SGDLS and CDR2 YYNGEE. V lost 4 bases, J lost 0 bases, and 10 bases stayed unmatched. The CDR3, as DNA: TGTGCCAGCAGCCCTACAGGGGGCTACCTTTTGAACACTGAAGCTTTCTTT. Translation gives CASSPTGGYLLNTEAFF.

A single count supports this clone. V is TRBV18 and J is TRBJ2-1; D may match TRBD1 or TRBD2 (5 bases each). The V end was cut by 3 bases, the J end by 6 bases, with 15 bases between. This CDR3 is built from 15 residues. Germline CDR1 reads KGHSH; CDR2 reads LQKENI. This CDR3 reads CASSPRSGAVNEQFF. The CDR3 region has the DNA TGTGCCAGCTCACCCCGCTCCGGGGCAGTCAATGAGCAGTTCTTC.

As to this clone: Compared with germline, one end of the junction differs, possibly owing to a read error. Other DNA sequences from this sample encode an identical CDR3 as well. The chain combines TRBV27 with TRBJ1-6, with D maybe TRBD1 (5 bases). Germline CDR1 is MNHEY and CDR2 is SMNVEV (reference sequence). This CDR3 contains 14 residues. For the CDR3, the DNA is TGTGCCAGCAGTTTCGGGACTGGGAATTCACCTCTCCACTTT. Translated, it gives CASSFGTGNSPLHF.

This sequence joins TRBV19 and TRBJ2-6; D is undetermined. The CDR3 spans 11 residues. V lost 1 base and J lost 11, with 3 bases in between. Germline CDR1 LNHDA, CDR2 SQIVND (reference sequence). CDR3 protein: CASSIGDVLTF. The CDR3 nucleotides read TGTGCCAGTAGTATAGGGGACGTCCTGACTTTC.

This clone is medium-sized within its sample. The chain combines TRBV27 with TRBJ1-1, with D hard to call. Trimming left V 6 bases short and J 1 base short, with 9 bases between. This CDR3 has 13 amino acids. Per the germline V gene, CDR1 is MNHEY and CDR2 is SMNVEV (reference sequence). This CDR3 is CASRLDQNTEAFF. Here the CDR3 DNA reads TGTGCCAGCAGGTTAGATCAGAACACTGAAGCTTTCTTT.

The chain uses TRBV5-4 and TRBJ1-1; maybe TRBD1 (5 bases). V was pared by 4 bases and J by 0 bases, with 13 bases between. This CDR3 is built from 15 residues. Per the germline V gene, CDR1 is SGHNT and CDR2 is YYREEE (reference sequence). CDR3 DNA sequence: TGTGCCAGCAGCGGGGACGGGGAGATGAACACTGAAGCTTTCTTT. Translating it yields CASSGDGEMNTEAFF.

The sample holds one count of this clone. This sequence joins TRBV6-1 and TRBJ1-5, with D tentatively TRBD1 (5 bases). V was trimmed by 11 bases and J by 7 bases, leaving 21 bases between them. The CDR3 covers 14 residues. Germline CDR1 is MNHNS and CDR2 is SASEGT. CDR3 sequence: CAEGGTHPEQPQHF. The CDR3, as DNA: TGTGCCGAGGGAGGGACCCACCCGGAACAGCCCCAGCATTTT.

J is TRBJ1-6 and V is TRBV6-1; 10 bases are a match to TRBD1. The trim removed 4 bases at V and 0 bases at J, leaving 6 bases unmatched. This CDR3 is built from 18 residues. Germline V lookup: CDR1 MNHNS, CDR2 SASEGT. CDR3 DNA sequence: TGTGCCAGCAGTGGGGGACAGGGGTTTCTCTCCTATAATTCACCCCTCCACTTT. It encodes CASSGGQGFLSYNSPLHF.

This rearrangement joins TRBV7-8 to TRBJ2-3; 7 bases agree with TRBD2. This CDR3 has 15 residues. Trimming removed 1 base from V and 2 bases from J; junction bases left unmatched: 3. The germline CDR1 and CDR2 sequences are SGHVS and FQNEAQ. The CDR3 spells CASSLGLAFTDTQYF. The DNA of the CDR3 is TGTGCCAGCAGCTTAGGACTAGCTTTCACAGATACGCAGTATTTT.

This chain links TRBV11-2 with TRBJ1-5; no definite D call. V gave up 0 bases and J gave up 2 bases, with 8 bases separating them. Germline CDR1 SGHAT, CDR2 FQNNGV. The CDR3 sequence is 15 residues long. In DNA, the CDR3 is TGTGCCAGCAGCTTAGATTACCGGGGCAATCAGCCCCAGCATTTT. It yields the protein CASSLDYRGNQPQHF.

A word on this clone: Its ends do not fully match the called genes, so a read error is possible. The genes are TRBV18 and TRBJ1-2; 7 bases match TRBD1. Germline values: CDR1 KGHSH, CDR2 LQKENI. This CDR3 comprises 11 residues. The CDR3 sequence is CASSSGTELFF. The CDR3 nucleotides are TGTGCCAGCTCATCCGGGACAGAGCTCTTCTTC. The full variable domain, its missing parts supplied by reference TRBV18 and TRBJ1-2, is NAGVMQNPRHLVRRRGQEARLRCSPMKGHSHVYWYRQLPEEGLKFMVYLQKENIIDESGMPKERFSAEFPKEGPSILRIQQVVRGDSAAYFCASSSGTELFFGSGTRLTVV.

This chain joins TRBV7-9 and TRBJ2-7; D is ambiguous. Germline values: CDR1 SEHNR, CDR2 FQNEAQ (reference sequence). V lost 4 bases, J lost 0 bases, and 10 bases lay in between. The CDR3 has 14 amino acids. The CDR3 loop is CASSSTLASYEQYF. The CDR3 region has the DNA TGTGCCAGCAGCTCAACGCTGGCCTCCTACGAGCAGTACTTC.

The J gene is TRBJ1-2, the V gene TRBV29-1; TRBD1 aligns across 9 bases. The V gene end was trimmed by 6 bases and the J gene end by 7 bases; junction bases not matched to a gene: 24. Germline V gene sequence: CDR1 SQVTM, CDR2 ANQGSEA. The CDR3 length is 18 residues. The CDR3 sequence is CSVPDGSMYGDRERGYTF. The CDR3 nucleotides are TGCAGCGTCCCCGATGGTTCGATGTATGGGGACAGGGAACGTGGCTACACCTTC.

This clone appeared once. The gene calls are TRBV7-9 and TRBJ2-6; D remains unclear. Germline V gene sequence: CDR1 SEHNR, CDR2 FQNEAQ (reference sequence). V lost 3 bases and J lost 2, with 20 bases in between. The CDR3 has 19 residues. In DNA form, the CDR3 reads TGTGCCAGCAGCTTCGGCGACTCCCTCTACTCGACTGGGGCCAACGTCCTGACTTTC. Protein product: CASSFGDSLYSTGANVLTF.

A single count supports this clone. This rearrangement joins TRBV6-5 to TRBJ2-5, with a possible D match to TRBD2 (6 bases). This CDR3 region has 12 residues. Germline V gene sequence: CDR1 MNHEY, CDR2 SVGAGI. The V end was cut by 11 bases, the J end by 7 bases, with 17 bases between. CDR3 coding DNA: TGTGCCTGCACCGGGGGAGACGGGACCCAGTACTTC. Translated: CACTGGDGTQYF.

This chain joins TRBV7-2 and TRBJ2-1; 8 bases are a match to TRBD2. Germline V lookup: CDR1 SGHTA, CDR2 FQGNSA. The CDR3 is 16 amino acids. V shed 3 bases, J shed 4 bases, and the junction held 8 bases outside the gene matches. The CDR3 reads CASSFERTGGYNEQFF. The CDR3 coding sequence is TGTGCCAGCAGCTTCGAACGAACGGGGGGGTACAATGAGCAGTTCTTC.

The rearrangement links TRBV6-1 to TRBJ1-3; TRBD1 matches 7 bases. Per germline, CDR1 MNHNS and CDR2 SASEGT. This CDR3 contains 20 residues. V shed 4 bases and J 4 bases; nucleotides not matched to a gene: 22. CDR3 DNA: TGTGCCAGCAGTGTTTACCTCACCTCCAACAGGGGAGCGAGCGGAAACACCATATATTTT. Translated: CASSVYLTSNRGASGNTIYF.

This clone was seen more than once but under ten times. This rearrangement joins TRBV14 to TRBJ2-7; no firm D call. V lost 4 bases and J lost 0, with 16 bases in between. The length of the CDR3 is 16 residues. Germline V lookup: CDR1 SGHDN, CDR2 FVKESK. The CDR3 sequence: CASSRGFLQSSYEQYF. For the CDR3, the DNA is TGTGCCAGCAGCCGGGGATTCTTACAATCCTCCTACGAGCAGTACTTC.

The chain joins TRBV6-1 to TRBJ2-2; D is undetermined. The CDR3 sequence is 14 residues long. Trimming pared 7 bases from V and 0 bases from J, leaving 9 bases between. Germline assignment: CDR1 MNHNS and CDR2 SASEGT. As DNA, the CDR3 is TGTGCCAGCATCCGGATCGCGAACACCGGGGAGCTGTTTTTT. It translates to CASIRIANTGELFF.

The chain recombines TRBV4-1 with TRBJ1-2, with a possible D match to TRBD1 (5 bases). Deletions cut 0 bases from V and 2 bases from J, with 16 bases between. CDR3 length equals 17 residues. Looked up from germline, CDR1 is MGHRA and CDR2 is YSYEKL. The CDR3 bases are TGCGCCAGCAGCCAAGAGGCCGCCGGGGGTAGGAACTATGGCTACACCTTC. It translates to CASSQEAAGGRNYGYTF.

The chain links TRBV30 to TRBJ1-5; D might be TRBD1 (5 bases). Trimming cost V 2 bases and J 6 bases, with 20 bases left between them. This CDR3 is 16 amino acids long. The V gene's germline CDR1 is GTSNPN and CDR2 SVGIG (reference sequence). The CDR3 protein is CAWSPQEGWASQPQHF. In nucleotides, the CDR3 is TGTGCCTGGAGTCCACAGGAGGGATGGGCAAGTCAGCCCCAGCATTTT.

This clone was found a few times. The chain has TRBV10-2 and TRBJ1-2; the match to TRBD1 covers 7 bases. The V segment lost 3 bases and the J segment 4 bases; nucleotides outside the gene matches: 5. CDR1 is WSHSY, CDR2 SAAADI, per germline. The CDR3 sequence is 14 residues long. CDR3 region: CASSDPGTVYGYTF. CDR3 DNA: TGCGCCAGCAGTGACCCCGGGACAGTCTATGGCTACACCTTC.

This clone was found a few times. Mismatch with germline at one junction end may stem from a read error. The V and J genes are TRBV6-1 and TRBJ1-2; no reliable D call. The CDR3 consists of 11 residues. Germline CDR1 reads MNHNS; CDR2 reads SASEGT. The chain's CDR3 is CASSSQDSAPF. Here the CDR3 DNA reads TGTGCCAGCAGTAGTCAGGATTCGGCTCCCTTC.